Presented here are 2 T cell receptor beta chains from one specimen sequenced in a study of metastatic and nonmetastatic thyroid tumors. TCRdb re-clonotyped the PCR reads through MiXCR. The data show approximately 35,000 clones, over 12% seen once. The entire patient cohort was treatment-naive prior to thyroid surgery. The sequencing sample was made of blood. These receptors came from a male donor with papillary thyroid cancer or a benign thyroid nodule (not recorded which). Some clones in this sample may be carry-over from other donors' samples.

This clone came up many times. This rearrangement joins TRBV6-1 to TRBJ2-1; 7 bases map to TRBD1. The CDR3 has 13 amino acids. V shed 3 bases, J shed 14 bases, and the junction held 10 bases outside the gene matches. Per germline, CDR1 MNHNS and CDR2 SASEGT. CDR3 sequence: CASSDTIGTVEFF. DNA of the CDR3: TGTGCCAGCAGTGATACAATCGGGACAGTGGAGTTCTTC.

The CDR3 DNA reads as TGCGCCAGCAGCCAAGAAGGCTATTCACCCCTCCACTTT. The encoded protein is CASSQEGYSPLHF. This chain links TRBV4-1 with TRBJ1-6; no reliable D call. Per germline, CDR1 MGHRA and CDR2 YSYEKL. The CDR3 loop spans 13 amino acids. V lost 0 bases, J lost 8 bases, and 5 bases lay in between.